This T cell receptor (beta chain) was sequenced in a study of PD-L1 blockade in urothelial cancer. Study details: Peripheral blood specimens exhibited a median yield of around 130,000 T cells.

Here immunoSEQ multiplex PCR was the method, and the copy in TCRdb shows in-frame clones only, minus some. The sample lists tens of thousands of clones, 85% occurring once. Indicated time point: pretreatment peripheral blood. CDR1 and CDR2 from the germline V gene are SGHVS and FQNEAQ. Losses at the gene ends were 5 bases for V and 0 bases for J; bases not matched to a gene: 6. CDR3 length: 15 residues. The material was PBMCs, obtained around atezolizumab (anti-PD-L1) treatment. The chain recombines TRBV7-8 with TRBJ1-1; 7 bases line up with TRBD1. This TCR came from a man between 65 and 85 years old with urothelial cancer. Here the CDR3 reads CASSGRTGLNTEAFF. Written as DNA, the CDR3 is TGTGCCAGCAGCGGGAGGACAGGTTTGAACACTGAAGCTTTCTTT.